The 20 T cell receptor beta chains below were found in one sample sequenced in a study of CD8 T cells in Susac syndrome. Reverse transcription of about 0.45 to 1 ug RNA was performed with random hexamers. TCRdb called the immunoSEQ multiplex PCR reads again in MiXCR, with one record for every CDR3 protein. This sample yields 50,000 or so distinct CDR3 sequences, of which 93% are seen a single time; 0.4% to 0.55% belongs to the top ten. Specimen: CD8+ T cells from PBMCs. Source of these receptors: a human donor with multiple sclerosis.

V and J are TRBV19 and TRBJ2-2; D is uncertain. The CDR3 sequence is 12 residues long. V gave up 6 bases and J gave up 3 bases, with 5 bases separating them. CDR1 and CDR2 (germline): LNHDA, SQIVND (reference sequence). CDR3: CASREDTGELFF. The CDR3 region has the DNA TGTGCCAGTAGAGAGGACACCGGGGAGCTGTTTTTT. Complete variable domain (other parts from reference TRBV19 and TRBJ2-2): DGGITQSPKYLFRKEGQNVTLSCEQNLNHDAMYWYRQDPGQGLRLIYYSQIVNDFQKGDIAEGYSVSREKKESFPLTVTSAQKNPTAFYLCASREDTGELFFGEGSRLTVL.

The gene calls are TRBV2 and TRBJ2-3; D is uncertain. The CDR3 runs to 15 residues. The V end lost 1 base, the J end lost 2 bases, and 10 bases lay between the germline ends. The V gene's germline CDR1 is SNHLY and CDR2 FYNNEI. The CDR3 region is CASSEDSAYTDTQYF. As DNA, the CDR3 is TGTGCCAGCAGTGAAGATTCTGCGTACACAGATACGCAGTATTTT.

This sequence joins TRBV3-1 and TRBJ2-2; tentatively, D is TRBD2 (6 bases). The CDR3 consists of 17 residues. CDR1 is LGHDT, CDR2 YNNKEL, per germline (reference sequence). V was shortened by 0 bases and J by 5 bases, with 16 bases between the two germline ends. The CDR3 here is CASSQEAGGRRTGELFF. The CDR3 DNA reads as TGTGCCAGCAGCCAAGAGGCTGGAGGGAGAAGGACCGGGGAGCTGTTTTTT. Full variable domain (outside the CDR3, taken from reference TRBV3-1 and TRBJ2-2): DTAVSQTPKYLVTQMGNDKSIKCEQNLGHDTMYWYKQDSKKFLKIMFSYNNKELIINETVPNRFSPKSPDKAHLNLHINSLELGDSAVYFCASSQEAGGRRTGELFFGEGSRLTVL.

The genes are TRBV6-5 and TRBJ2-2, with 11 bases matching TRBD2. V trimming: 4 bases; J trimming: 8 bases; junction bases outside the gene matches: 6. This CDR3 is built from 15 residues. The germline V gene has CDR1 MNHEY and CDR2 SVGAGI. CDR3 in amino acids: CASSLAGGPAGELFF. CDR3 DNA: TGTGCCAGCAGTTTAGCGGGGGGGCCAGCTGGGGAGCTGTTTTTT.

This clonotype has only one observation. The gene calls are TRBV19 and TRBJ2-1; D is undetermined. The CDR3 has 17 amino acids. The germline V gene has CDR1 LNHDA and CDR2 SQIVND (reference sequence). V gave up 0 bases and J gave up 0 bases, with 12 bases separating them. The CDR3 is CASSIDLEVLSYNEQFF. For the CDR3, the DNA is TGTGCCAGTAGTATAGATCTTGAGGTTCTCTCCTACAATGAGCAGTTCTTC.

The chain carries TRBV6-5 and TRBJ1-2, with D unclear. The germline CDR1 and CDR2 sequences are MNHEY and SVGAGI. CDR3 length: 13 residues. Trimming pared 2 bases from V and 6 bases from J, leaving 10 bases between. The CDR3 DNA follows: TGTGCCAGCAGTTACCGGAACTCAGATGGCTACACCTTC. It encodes CASSYRNSDGYTF.

V gene TRBV15 combines with J gene TRBJ2-7, with 8 bases matching TRBD2. CDR3 length: 13 amino acids. Germline CDR1 reads LNHNV; CDR2 reads YYDKDF (reference sequence). V was pared by 8 bases and J by 2 bases, with 5 bases of the junction left unmatched. CDR3 in amino acids: CATRGRGAYEQYF. The CDR3, as DNA: TGTGCCACCCGGGGGCGGGGGGCCTACGAGCAGTACTTC. The entire variable domain, with the rest obtained from reference TRBV15 and TRBJ2-7, is as follows: DAMVIQNPRYQVTQFGKPVTLSCSQTLNHNVMYWYQQKSSQAPKLLFHYYDKDFNNEADTPDNFQSRRPNTSFCFLDIRSPGLGDTAMYLCATRGRGAYEQYFGPGTRLTVT.

The chain combines TRBV28 with TRBJ2-2, with D hard to call. V lost 3 bases, J lost 6 bases, and 5 bases lay in between. This CDR3 comprises 12 residues. Germline V gene data show CDR1 as MDHEN and CDR2 as SYDVKM. DNA for the CDR3: TGTGCCAGCAGTTTCGCCCCCGGGGAGCTGTTTTTT. Residues: CASSFAPGELFF.

This clonotype has just one count. The J gene is TRBJ1-1, the V gene TRBV4-1; 8 bases are a match to TRBD1. In germline, CDR1 is MGHRA, CDR2 YSYEKL. This CDR3 has 15 amino acids. The junction had 6 bases not matched to a gene; V was cut back by 3 bases and J by 3 bases. DNA of the CDR3: TGCGCCAGCAGCCAGGGACTACAGGGGGACACTGAAGCTTTCTTT. It specifies CASSQGLQGDTEAFF.

The genes are TRBV12-5 and TRBJ2-7, with D possibly TRBD1 on 6 matching bases. The V gene lost 6 bases and the J gene lost 4 bases, with 16 bases spanning the gap. Germline V gene sequence: CDR1 LGHNT, CDR2 FRNRAP. The CDR3 is 14 amino acids. CDR3 loop: CASGPGQEWYEQYF. CDR3 DNA: TGTGCTAGTGGCCCGGGACAAGAATGGTACGAGCAGTACTTC.

The chain links TRBV7-2 to TRBJ2-2; TRBD1 is a possible D gene (7 bases). Trimming removed 8 bases at V and 4 bases at J, with 20 bases between. The germline V gene has CDR1 SGHTA and CDR2 FQGNSA. The CDR3 covers 16 residues. CDR3 nucleotides: TGTGCCAGCCCGACCCGGGAGACAGGGACCACCGGGGAGCTGTTTTTT. Translation: CASPTRETGTTGELFF.

The rearrangement uses TRBV7-8 and TRBJ1-1; unclear D gene. Germline CDR1 SGHVS, CDR2 FQNEAQ. Trimming took 3 bases from V and 0 from J, leaving 8 bases between them. The CDR3 runs to 14 residues. The CDR3 bases are TGTGCCAGCAGCTTCGGATTGATGAACACTGAAGCTTTCTTT. It specifies CASSFGLMNTEAFF.

This chain links TRBV20-1 with TRBJ2-7; 8 bases are shared with TRBD2. Trimming at V came to 6 bases and at J to 5 bases, leaving 6 bases not matched to a gene. Germline CDR1 and CDR2: DFQATT and SNEGSKA (reference sequence). CDR3 length: 12 amino acids. Here the CDR3 reads CSAQAGGNEQYF. The CDR3 DNA reads as TGCAGTGCACAGGCGGGGGGCAACGAGCAGTACTTC.

V is TRBV5-6 and J is TRBJ2-1, with 7 bases fitting TRBD2. This CDR3 is 15 amino acids long. V shed 3 bases, J shed 7 bases, and the junction held 10 bases outside the gene matches. Looked up from germline, CDR1 is SGHDT and CDR2 is YYEEEE. CDR3: CASSWSGVSGNEQFF. In DNA, the CDR3 is TGTGCCAGCAGCTGGAGCGGGGTGTCGGGAAATGAGCAGTTCTTC.

This chain joins TRBV6-4 and TRBJ2-2; D is unresolved. CDR3 length: 14 amino acids. V was cut by 0 bases and J by 4 bases, with 6 bases left in between. Per the germline V gene, CDR1 is MRHNA and CDR2 is SNTAGT. The DNA for the CDR3 is TGTGCCAGCAGTGACTCAGAGACCACCGGGGAGCTGTTTTTT. This encodes CASSDSETTGELFF.

The rearrangement joins TRBV12-5 to TRBJ1-5; D is ambiguous. The germline V gene encodes CDR1 LGHNT and CDR2 FRNRAP. With 2 bases removed from V and 5 bases from J, the gap between germline ends came to 7 bases. The CDR3 length is 13 residues. The CDR3 loop is CASGLSSYQPQHF. CDR3 DNA: TGTGCTAGTGGTTTGTCAAGCTATCAGCCCCAGCATTTT. The whole variable domain, filled in from reference TRBV12-5 and TRBJ1-5, reads DARVTQTPRHKVTEMGQEVTMRCQPILGHNTVFWYRQTMMQGLELLAYFRNRAPLDDSGMPKDRFSAEMPDATLATLKIQPSEPRDSAVYFCASGLSSYQPQHFGDGTRLSIL.

This sequence joins TRBV2 and TRBJ2-7, with D possibly matching TRBD2 (5 bases). Trimming took off 4 bases at V and 2 bases at J, with 12 bases between the two ends. This CDR3 has 14 amino acids. Germline V CDR1 and CDR2: SNHLY, FYNNEI. As DNA, the CDR3 is TGTGCCAGCAGTGGAGGGCTTAACCCCTACGAGCAGTACTTC. Translating gives CASSGGLNPYEQYF.

The rearrangement joins TRBV19 to TRBJ2-7, with D hard to call. Germline V CDR1 and CDR2: LNHDA, SQIVND (reference sequence). Trimming took off 1 base at V and 3 bases at J, with 7 bases between the two ends. The CDR3 has 13 residues. In DNA, the CDR3 is TGTGCCAGTAGTATAGGTTTGAGCTACGAGCAGTACTTC. This sequence encodes CASSIGLSYEQYF.

This chain joins TRBV27 and TRBJ1-5; tentative D call: TRBD1 (6 bases). Germline values: CDR1 MNHEY, CDR2 SMNVEV (reference sequence). The CDR3 spans 15 residues. The V gene lost 6 bases and the J gene lost 0 bases, with 12 bases spanning the gap. CDR3 DNA: TGTGCCAGCAGAATCGGGACACTTAGCAATCAGCCCCAGCATTTT. Residues: CASRIGTLSNQPQHF.

This chain joins TRBV7-6 and TRBJ2-7, with D perhaps being TRBD1 or TRBD2 (5 bases each). There are 14 residues in the CDR3. Trimming shortened V by 5 bases and J by 3 bases, and 14 bases separated the two germline ends. Germline-derived CDR1 and CDR2 are SGHVS and FNYEAQ. The CDR3 DNA is TGTGCCAGCAGCCTAAGGGACGAGAACTACGAGCAGTACTTC. Its protein product is CASSLRDENYEQYF.